The clone carrying this T cell receptor (beta chain) was detected many times. The antigen is undetermined. The V gene lost 8 bases and the J gene lost 0 bases, with 14 bases spanning the gap. The CDR3 spans 15 residues. Germline V gene sequence: CDR1 MNHNS, CDR2 SASEGT. These data are taken from a study of beta chain features in type 1 diabetes. The study, taken as a whole, reports: Reduced insertions and increased deletions marked VDJ junctions in type 1 diabetes patients. Naive, central memory and regulatory TCRB repertoires appeared more similar among patients than healthy donors.

The study reverse transcribed the entire isolated RNA, so it sequenced expressed TCRB transcripts. Sequencing was performed with immunoSEQ multiplex PCR; in TCRdb, only in-frame clones are kept and a portion is missing. The data show 250,000 to 300,000 clones, about 8% seen once. This TCR was recovered from a young woman in good health. The specimen sequenced was central memory CD4+ T cells from blood. The chain has TRBV6-1 and TRBJ2-1; D not resolved. In nucleotides, the CDR3 is TGTGCCAGCTTCCATTCGCTCAGCTCCTACAATGAGCAGTTCTTC. Translation gives CASFHSLSSYNEQFF.